Presented here are 18 T cell receptor beta chains from one specimen sequenced in a study of graft-versus-host responses after intestinal transplantation (TCRdb year 2021). The time point tag for this specimen amounts to: cells obtained before transplantation from donor or recipient. The antigens of these receptors remain unknown. Receptor libraries were prepared by the immunoSEQ multiplex PCR assay. Sourced from immuneACCESS, this table was stored by TCRdb with only in-frame sequences that have V and J called. A share of the clones is absent; for the studies checked, an unresolved V gene accounts for under half, and the remainder has no known explanation. In all, the sample holds 93,000 or so clones, and over 85% of those were seen once. The top ten clones comprise 1.2% of the sample. The sample consisted of unstimulated CD8+ T cells sorted from spleen or lymph node cells, taken before intestinal transplant. The origin of the receptors is a human donor who received an intestinal transplant.

This clone turned up a few times. This sequence joins TRBV6-5 and TRBJ1-2, with 9 bases lining up with TRBD1. Germline CDR1 MNHEY, CDR2 SVGAGI. There are 13 residues in the CDR3. The ends lost 6 bases at V and 6 bases at J; junction bases unmatched: 5. In DNA form, the CDR3 reads TGTGCCAGCAGCTCCGGGACAGGGAATGGCTACACCTTC. It is translated as CASSSGTGNGYTF.

This chain uses TRBV2 with TRBJ2-5, with 7 nucleotides matching TRBD2. Germline-derived CDR1 and CDR2 are SNHLY and FYNNEI. J gave up 2 bases and V 4 bases, and 7 bases lay outside the gene matches. This CDR3 spans 15 amino acids. This CDR3 reads CASSATTGLQETQYF. In nucleotides, the CDR3 is TGTGCCAGCAGTGCTACGACGGGACTACAAGAGACCCAGTACTTC.

CDR3 protein: CASSYEGASNQPQHF. The CDR3 DNA is TGTGCCAGCAGTTACGAGGGGGCTTCCAATCAGCCCCAGCATTTT. The chain is built from TRBV6-6 and TRBJ1-5; TRBD1 matches 7 bases. The CDR3 runs to 15 residues. Germline V CDR1 and CDR2: MNHNY, SVGAGI (reference sequence). V lost 2 bases and J lost 3; bases outside the gene matches: 4.

The chain recombines TRBV9 with TRBJ2-5; TRBD2 is a possible D gene (7 bases). The J call may not be correct, given that the DNA end is closer to TRBJ2-7. The CDR3 covers 16 residues. Germline loops: CDR1 SGDLS, CDR2 YYNGEE. CDR3 coding DNA: TGTGCCAGCAGCGAGGGGGACACAGCGGGGTCCTACGAGCAGTACTTC. Residues: CASSEGDTAGSYEQYF.

The chain uses TRBV19 and TRBJ2-2; no clear D. The CDR3 is made up of 15 amino acids. Trimming cost V 1 base and J 1 base, with 7 bases left between them. Germline V lookup: CDR1 LNHDA, CDR2 SQIVND (reference sequence). The CDR3 here is CASSIVQQNTGELFF. In DNA form, the CDR3 reads TGTGCCAGTAGTATAGTCCAGCAGAACACCGGGGAGCTGTTTTTT.

The gene calls are TRBV7-6 and TRBJ1-4; D is ambiguous. The CDR3 has 17 residues. From germline, CDR1 is SGHVS and CDR2 FNYEAQ. V lost 2 bases to trimming and J lost 4 bases, with 17 bases between them. CDR3 sequence (DNA): TGTGCCAGCAGCTTAAAGCCCCTGGTCAACGGTAATGAAAAACTGTTTTTT. Protein: CASSLKPLVNGNEKLFF.

The V gene is TRBV5-4, the J gene TRBJ1-2, with D possibly being TRBD1 (5 bases). Per germline, CDR1 SGHNT and CDR2 YYREEE (reference sequence). V was pared by 4 bases and J by 2 bases, with 15 bases between. CDR3 length equals 15 residues. The CDR3 DNA reads TGTGCCAGCAGCCCGGAGCCAGGGCAAAACTATGGCTACACCTTC. Its translation: CASSPEPGQNYGYTF.

This chain connects TRBV19 to TRBJ1-5; D may be TRBD1 (5 bases). This CDR3 is 15 amino acids long. V was shortened by 5 bases and J by 7 bases, with 18 bases between the two germline ends. Germline assignment: CDR1 LNHDA and CDR2 SQIVND (reference sequence). This chain's CDR3 is CASSSSLGVGQPQHF. DNA of the CDR3: TGTGCCAGTAGTTCGTCCCTGGGGGTAGGGCAGCCCCAGCATTTT.

The V gene is TRBV11-2, the J gene TRBJ1-1, with no clear D. The CDR3 has 13 residues. The V end lost 4 bases, the J end lost 7 bases, and 13 bases lay between the germline ends. From germline, CDR1 is SGHAT and CDR2 FQNNGV. CDR3 amino acids: CASSSLLNFEAFF. The CDR3 bases are TGTGCCAGCAGCTCCCTTCTTAATTTTGAAGCTTTCTTT.

V is TRBV19 and J is TRBJ1-3, with D unclear. The CDR3 has 15 amino acids. Germline V gene data show CDR1 as LNHDA and CDR2 as SQIVND (reference sequence). The germline V and J ends were trimmed by 5 bases and 0 bases, with 11 bases remaining between them. DNA for the CDR3: TGTGCCAGTAGTCTGGGCGGTTTCTCTGGAAACACCATATATTTT. This translates into CASSLGGFSGNTIYF.

The chain uses TRBV6-5 and TRBJ2-1; 14 nucleotides line up with TRBD2. CDR1 and CDR2 (germline): MNHEY, SVGAGI. CDR3 length: 14 residues. Losses at the gene ends were 5 bases for V and 9 bases for J; bases not matched to a gene: 3. CDR3 residues: CASSPGTSGGEQFF. In DNA, the CDR3 is TGTGCCAGCAGTCCCGGGACTAGCGGGGGTGAGCAGTTCTTC.

As DNA, the CDR3 is TGCGCCAGCAGCTTTCTTGGACTAGCGGGGATCACAGATACGCAGTATTTT. Translation gives CASSFLGLAGITDTQYF. The genes are TRBV5-1 and TRBJ2-3; the match to TRBD2 covers 12 bases. Unmatched junction bases numbered 6, after V lost 2 bases and J lost 2 bases. CDR3 length: 17 amino acids. Germline CDR1 is SGHRS and CDR2 is YFSETQ.

This chain connects TRBV27 to TRBJ2-5; D assignment may be TRBD1 or TRBD2 (5 bases each). The germline V gene encodes CDR1 MNHEY and CDR2 SMNVEV (reference sequence). The CDR3 sequence is 15 residues long. The V end was cut by 5 bases, the J end by 2 bases, with 15 bases between. Here the CDR3 DNA reads TGTGCCAGCAGTCCCCTGGGACCCACGCAAGAGACCCAGTACTTC. This gives the protein CASSPLGPTQETQYF.

This chain connects TRBV15 to TRBJ1-5; D ambiguous. Trimming pared 6 bases from V and 0 bases from J, leaving 12 bases between. Germline CDR1 reads LNHNV; CDR2 reads YYDKDF (reference sequence). The CDR3 is 15 amino acids. CDR3 nucleotide sequence: TGTGCCACCAGGCAAGGGATCTATAGCAATCAGCCCCAGCATTTT. Its translation is CATRQGIYSNQPQHF. Together with reference TRBV15 and TRBJ1-5, the CDR3 gives the full variable domain: DAMVIQNPRYQVTQFGKPVTLSCSQTLNHNVMYWYQQKSSQAPKLLFHYYDKDFNNEADTPDNFQSRRPNTSFCFLDIRSPGLGDTAMYLCATRQGIYSNQPQHFGDGTRLSIL.

The chain recombines TRBV6-1 with TRBJ2-7; D may correspond to TRBD1 or TRBD2 (5 bases each). Germline CDR1 and CDR2: MNHNS and SASEGT. This CDR3 region has 14 residues. V was clipped by 4 bases and J by 2 bases, with 12 bases between them. This CDR3 is CASSGRDATYEQYF. CDR3 DNA: TGTGCCAGCAGTGGCCGGGACGCCACCTACGAGCAGTACTTC.

This rearrangement joins TRBV18 to TRBJ2-3; no definite D call. Trimming took off 0 bases at V and 4 bases at J, with 5 bases between the two ends. The CDR3 is 13 amino acids. Per germline, CDR1 KGHSH and CDR2 LQKENI. The CDR3 region has the DNA TGTGCCAGCTCACCACCTGACGCAGATACGCAGTATTTT. It yields the protein CASSPPDADTQYF.

V gene TRBV6-1 combines with J gene TRBJ2-1; no clear D gene. The CDR3 runs to 12 residues. Germline V gene sequence: CDR1 MNHNS, CDR2 SASEGT. V was shortened by 6 bases and J by 7 bases, with 10 bases between the two germline ends. CDR3 sequence (DNA): TGTGCCAGCAGGGAGTGGGCGAATGAGCAGTTCTTC. This sequence encodes CASREWANEQFF.

The chain combines TRBV7-9 with TRBJ2-4; D is undetermined. Germline loops: CDR1 SEHNR, CDR2 FQNEAQ (reference sequence). This CDR3 region has 15 residues. The germline V and J ends were trimmed by 4 bases and 5 bases, with 15 bases remaining between them. The CDR3 coding sequence is TGTGCCAGCAGCTCATCCCAGACTGGAGAAAACATTCAGTACTTC. The encoded protein is CASSSSQTGENIQYF.